These T cell receptor beta chains were read from a single sample in a study of chemoradiotherapy in HPV16-positive cancers. Here immunoSEQ multiplex PCR was the method, and the copy in TCRdb shows in-frame clones only, minus some. This table has some 9,600 clones, approximately 70% appearing once. This sample was gathered from a patient who underwent chemoradiotherapy. The receptor source for this set is a human donor with HPV-associated anogenital cancer. The CDR3 runs from the conserved cysteine through the conserved F or W. D genes are given only for firm matches. Clone size is shown for a subset of rows, as once, few, many or a class of expanded clone.

j_call | d_call | v_call | clone_size | cdr3_aa | cdr3_nt
TRBJ1-1 | . | TRBV27 | once | CASSLLSNTEAFF | TGTGCCAGCAGTTTATTATCGAACACTGAAGCTTTCTTT
TRBJ2-3 | . | TRBV4-1 | few | CASSQVGLLDTQYF | TGCGCCAGCAGCCAAGTGGGACTCTTAGATACGCAGTATTTT
TRBJ1-1 | . | TRBV5-1 | . | CASSLVGPLNTEAFF | TGCGCCAGCAGCTTGGTGGGGCCACTGAACACTGAAGCTTTCTTT
TRBJ2-7 | . | TRBV11-2 | . | CASSLVPENYEQYF | TGTGCCAGCAGCTTAGTCCCGGAAAACTACGAGCAGTACTTC
TRBJ1-2 | . | TRBV6-5 | . | CASKIGPHNYGYTF | TGTGCCAGCAAGATAGGACCGCATAACTATGGCTACACCTTC
TRBJ1-4 | . | TRBV10-2 | once | CASSLTGKNEKLFF | TGCGCCAGCAGTCTCACAGGGAAAAATGAAAAACTGTTTTTT
TRBJ2-7 | . | TRBV10-2 | . | CASSRDTYEQYF | TGCGCCAGCAGCCGGGACACCTACGAGCAGTACTTC
TRBJ1-5 | TRBD1 | TRBV7-8 | . | CASSYTGGSGNQPQHF | TGTGCCAGCAGCTACACAGGGGGATCGGGCAATCAGCCCCAGCATTTT
TRBJ2-7 | . | TRBV10-3 | . | CATRGSTYEQYF | TGTGCCACTCGGGGGTCCACCTACGAGCAGTACTTC
TRBJ1-1 | . | TRBV7-2 | . | CASSPPGGAFF | TGTGCCAGCAGCCCCCCCGGCGGGGCTTTCTTT
TRBJ1-1 | . | TRBV10-3 | . | CAISEQSLNTEAFF | TGTGCCATCAGTGAACAGAGCCTGAACACTGAAGCTTTCTTT
TRBJ1-4 | . | TRBV9 | . | CASSASEGLNEKLFF | TGTGCCAGCAGCGCCTCAGAGGGGCTTAATGAAAAACTGTTTTTT
TRBJ2-4 | . | TRBV19 | . | CASSIVSREGKDIQYF | TGTGCCAGTAGTATAGTTTCTAGAGAGGGCAAGGACATTCAGTACTTC
TRBJ2-7 | TRBD1 | TRBV7-9 | . | CASSYPGQGAISYEQYF | TGTGCCAGCAGCTACCCGGGACAGGGGGCGATCTCCTACGAGCAGTACTTC
TRBJ2-5 | . | TRBV19 | . | CASSIPGDRETQYF | TGTGCCAGTAGTATACCGGGAGACAGAGAGACCCAGTACTTC
TRBJ1-1 | . | TRBV11-2 | . | CASSLDRVGTEAFF | TGTGCCAGCAGCTTAGACAGGGTAGGGACTGAAGCTTTCTTT
TRBJ1-5 | . | TRBV11-2 | few | CASSLGIDQPQHF | TGTGCCAGCAGCTTAGGCATCGATCAGCCCCAGCATTTT
TRBJ1-1 | TRBD1 | TRBV18 | . | CASSRARDSSPNTEAFF | TGTGCCAGCTCACGCGCTAGGGACAGCTCTCCGAACACTGAAGCTTTCTTT
TRBJ1-3 | . | TRBV19 | few | CASRGSKSGNTIYF | TGTGCCAGTAGGGGTAGTAAGTCTGGAAACACCATATATTTT
TRBJ2-6 | . | TRBV5-1 | . | CASSLTGSSGANVLTF | TGCGCCAGCAGCTTGACAGGAAGCTCTGGGGCCAACGTCCTGACTTTC
TRBJ1-2 | . | TRBV7-2 | few | CASSLGGSNYGYTF | TGTGCCAGCAGCTTAGGTGGGTCTAACTATGGCTACACCTTC
TRBJ1-2 | . | TRBV7-2 | few | CASSYTGFVDGYTF | TGTGCCAGCAGCTACACAGGGTTCGTCGATGGCTACACCTTC
TRBJ1-2 | TRBD1 | TRBV7-9 | . | CASSPGQGNYGYTF | TGTGCCAGCAGCCCAGGACAGGGTAACTATGGCTACACCTTC
TRBJ2-7 | . | TRBV27 | . | CASSQAGQGYEQYF | TGTGCCAGCAGTCAGGCGGGACAAGGCTACGAGCAGTACTTC
TRBJ1-5 | . | TRBV19 | once | CASSISRGGDNQPQHF | TGTGCCAGTAGTATATCAAGGGGAGGGGACAATCAGCCCCAGCATTTT
TRBJ2-7 | TRBD2 | TRBV10-1 | once | CATGGVAGVSDYEQYF | TGCGCCACCGGGGGGGTAGCGGGGGTTTCAGACTACGAGCAGTACTTC
TRBJ1-1 | TRBD1 | TRBV30 | . | CAWSVLGQGAEAFF | TGTGCCTGGAGTGTACTCGGACAGGGGGCTGAAGCTTTCTTT
TRBJ2-1 | TRBD2 | TRBV5-5 | . | CASGRTSGTYNEQFF | TGTGCCAGCGGCCGGACTAGCGGGACTTACAATGAGCAGTTCTTC
TRBJ2-7 | . | TRBV5-1 | once | CASSLDGSYEQYF | TGCGCCAGCAGCTTGGACGGTTCCTACGAGCAGTACTTC
TRBJ1-2 | TRBD1 | TRBV2 | few | CASRPQGSYGYTF | TGTGCCAGCAGGCCACAGGGGAGCTATGGCTACACCTTC
TRBJ1-6 | . | TRBV6-4 | . | CASRAGSGSPLHF | TGTGCCAGCAGGGCAGGGTCCGGGTCACCCCTCCACTTT
TRBJ1-1 | . | TRBV19 | . | CASSLPAVNTEAFF | TGTGCCAGTAGTTTGCCGGCGGTGAACACTGAAGCTTTCTTT
TRBJ1-2 | TRBD1 | TRBV5-5 | . | CASSLAGDRGGYTF | TGTGCCAGCAGCTTGGCCGGGGACAGGGGGGGCTACACCTTC
TRBJ1-5 | . | TRBV30 | . | CAWAGTSNQPQHF | TGTGCCTGGGCGGGGACCAGCAATCAGCCCCAGCATTTT
TRBJ2-3 | TRBD2 | TRBV2 | few | CASSLRLAATDTQYF | TGTGCCAGCAGCCTTAGACTAGCGGCCACAGATACGCAGTATTTT
TRBJ2-2 | . | TRBV7-2 | . | CASSFAGVNTGELFF | TGTGCCAGCAGCTTTGCTGGGGTAAACACCGGGGAGCTGTTTTTT
TRBJ1-1 | . | TRBV7-6 | few | CASSLDRETEAFF | TGTGCCAGCAGCTTAGACAGGGAGACTGAAGCTTTCTTT
TRBJ2-1 | . | TRBV20-1 | . | CSALTGYQQFF | TGCAGTGCCCTGACAGGCTATCAGCAGTTCTTC
TRBJ2-5 | . | TRBV19 | . | CASSQGGQLQETQYF | TGTGCCAGTAGCCAGGGGGGACAGCTCCAAGAGACCCAGTACTTC
TRBJ2-3 | . | TRBV9 | . | CASSPPPPGDTQYF | TGTGCCAGCAGCCCTCCCCCTCCGGGAGATACGCAGTATTTT
TRBJ2-3 | TRBD2 | TRBV6-1 | . | CASSVLAGGPSTDTQYF | TGTGCCAGCAGTGTACTAGCGGGGGGCCCGAGCACAGATACGCAGTATTTT
TRBJ2-1 | . | TRBV11-3 | . | CASSPRGSYNEQFF | TGTGCCAGCAGCCCGCGTGGGTCTTACAATGAGCAGTTCTTC
TRBJ2-1 | TRBD2 | TRBV5-1 | . | CASSQNGGAYNEQFF | TGCGCCAGCAGCCAGAACGGGGGGGCCTACAATGAGCAGTTCTTC
TRBJ2-5 | . | TRBV14 | . | CASSQGTVQETQYF | TGTGCCAGCAGCCAAGGGACAGTCCAAGAGACCCAGTACTTC
TRBJ2-2 | . | TRBV28 | . | CASSLVKSSTSTGELFF | TGTGCCAGCAGTTTGGTTAAGAGCTCAACCTCCACCGGGGAGCTGTTTTTT
TRBJ2-3 | . | TRBV28 | few | CASSSGDSADTQYF | TGTGCCAGCAGTTCGGGGGATTCCGCAGATACGCAGTATTTT
TRBJ1-6 | . | TRBV29-1 | . | CSVHEGGNSPLHF | TGCAGCGTTCACGAGGGTGGGAATTCACCCCTCCACTTT
TRBJ2-3 | TRBD2 | TRBV7-2 | . | CASRFSGGAADTQYF | TGTGCCAGCAGGTTTAGCGGGGGGGCCGCAGATACGCAGTATTTT
TRBJ1-3 | . | TRBV7-2 | . | CASSFGWGAGNTIYF | TGTGCCAGCAGCTTCGGGTGGGGGGCCGGAAACACCATATATTTT
TRBJ1-2 | TRBD1 | TRBV5-1 | . | CASSSTGGGGYTF | TGCGCCAGCAGCTCTACAGGGGGAGGTGGCTACACCTTC
TRBJ1-4 | . | TRBV6-5 | few | CASKPGQANEKLFF | TGTGCCAGCAAGCCCGGGCAGGCTAATGAAAAACTGTTTTTT
TRBJ1-4 | . | TRBV15 | . | CATSSGRGSGEKLFF | TGTGCCACCAGCTCGGGGCGGGGTAGTGGTGAAAAACTGTTTTTT
TRBJ2-5 | . | TRBV7-2 | . | CASSLPTGVETQYF | TGTGCCAGCAGCCTTCCGACAGGCGTGGAGACCCAGTACTTC
TRBJ2-5 | . | TRBV19 | . | CASNVGLETQYF | TGTGCCAGTAACGTCGGGCTAGAGACCCAGTACTTC